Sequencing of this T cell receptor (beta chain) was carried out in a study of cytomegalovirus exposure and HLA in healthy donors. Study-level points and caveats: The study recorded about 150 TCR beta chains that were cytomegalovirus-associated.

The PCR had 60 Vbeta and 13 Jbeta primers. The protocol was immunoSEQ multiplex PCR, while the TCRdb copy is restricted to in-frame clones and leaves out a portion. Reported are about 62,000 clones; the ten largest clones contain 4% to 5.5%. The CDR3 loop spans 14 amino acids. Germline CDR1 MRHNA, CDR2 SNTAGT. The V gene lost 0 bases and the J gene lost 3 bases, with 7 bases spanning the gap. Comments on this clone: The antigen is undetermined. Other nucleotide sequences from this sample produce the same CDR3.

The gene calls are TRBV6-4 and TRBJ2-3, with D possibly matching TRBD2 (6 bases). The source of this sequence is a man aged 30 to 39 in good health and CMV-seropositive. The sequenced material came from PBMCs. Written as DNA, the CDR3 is TGTGCCAGCAGTGACTCGGGGGGAACAGATACGCAGTATTTT. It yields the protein CASSDSGGTDTQYF.